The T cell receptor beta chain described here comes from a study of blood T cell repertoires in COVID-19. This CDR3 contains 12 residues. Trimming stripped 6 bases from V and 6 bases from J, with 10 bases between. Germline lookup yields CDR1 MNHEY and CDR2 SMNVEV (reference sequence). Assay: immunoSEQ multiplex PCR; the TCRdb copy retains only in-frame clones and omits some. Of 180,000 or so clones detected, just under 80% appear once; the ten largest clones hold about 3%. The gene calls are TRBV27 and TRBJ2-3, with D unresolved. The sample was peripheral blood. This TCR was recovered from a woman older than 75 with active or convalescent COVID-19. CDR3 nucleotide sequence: TGTGCCAGCAGCAGAACCGGGGATACGCAGTATTTT. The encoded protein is CASSRTGDTQYF.